These 17 T cell receptor beta chains were sequenced from one sample in a study of early T cells in non-severe SARS-CoV-2 infection. Each CDR3 protein gets one entry after TCRdb re-called the 5' RACE reads with MiXCR. The table lists about 80,000 distinct CDR3 sequences, 5% of them singletons. The sample in question was whole blood, obtained at baseline. The receptors stem from an adult who was a healthcare worker with PCR-confirmed SARS-CoV-2 infection or an uninfected control (not recorded which).

This sequence joins TRBV7-2 and TRBJ2-6; no clear D gene. The V end lost 4 bases, the J end lost 0 bases, and 10 bases lay between the germline ends. Germline CDR1 and CDR2: SGHTA and FQGNSA. The CDR3 is made up of 16 amino acids. CDR3 sequence reads: CASSSPWLSGANVLTF. In DNA, the CDR3 is TGTGCCAGCAGCTCCCCGTGGCTCTCTGGGGCCAACGTCCTGACTTTC.

At least ten counts were recorded for this clonotype. The genes are TRBV10-3 and TRBJ2-7; tentative D call: TRBD1 (5 bases). Germline CDR1 reads ENHRY; CDR2 reads SYGVKD. This CDR3 comprises 11 residues. The germline V and J ends were trimmed by 3 bases and 6 bases, with 6 bases remaining between them. In DNA, the CDR3 is TGTGCCATCAGTGATAGGGGCGAGCAGTACTTC. The encoded protein is CAISDRGEQYF.

This clonotype was observed at least ten times. This chain connects TRBV24-1 to TRBJ2-1; TRBD2 matches at 12 bases. V shed 3 bases, J shed 8 bases, and the junction held 10 bases outside the gene matches. Germline values: CDR1 KGHDR, CDR2 SFDVKD. The CDR3 totals 17 residues. The CDR3 DNA reads as TGTGCCACCAGTGATCCCAAGCTAGCGGGAGGGCCGGATGAGCAGTTCTTC. The encoded protein is CATSDPKLAGGPDEQFF.

The CDR3 sequence: CASSEGGYEQYF. The CDR3 DNA follows: TGTGCCAGCAGCGAGGGGGGCTACGAGCAGTACTTC. This rearrangement joins TRBV7-9 to TRBJ2-7; tentatively, D is TRBD1 or TRBD2 (6 bases each). Germline CDR1 is SEHNR and CDR2 is FQNEAQ (reference sequence). V lost 5 bases and J lost 3, with 8 bases in between. This CDR3 spans 12 amino acids. The full variable domain, with the rest looked up from reference TRBV7-9 and TRBJ2-7, is DTGVSQNPRHKITKRGQNVTFRCDPISEHNRLYWYRQTLGQGPEFLTYFQNEAQLEKSRLLSDRFSAERPKGSFSTLEIQRTEQGDSAMYLCASSEGGYEQYFGPGTRLTVT.

In its sample, this clonotype was seen many times. V gene TRBV9 combines with J gene TRBJ2-2, with D possibly TRBD1 on 6 matching bases. Trimming pared 0 bases from V and 4 bases from J, leaving 13 bases between. There are 16 residues in the CDR3. Looked up from germline, CDR1 is SGDLS and CDR2 is YYNGEE. In DNA form, the CDR3 reads TGTGCCAGCAGCGTAGATCGGACAGAACCCACCGGGGAGCTGTTTTTT. This codes for CASSVDRTEPTGELFF.

A few counts support this clonotype. The genes are TRBV4-1 and TRBJ2-5; D is unclear. V lost 1 base and J 3 bases, leaving 12 bases between the germline ends. The CDR3 sequence is 15 residues long. Per the germline V gene, CDR1 is MGHRA and CDR2 is YSYEKL. The CDR3 spells CASSQVSMGKETQYF. The CDR3 DNA reads TGCGCCAGCAGCCAAGTCTCGATGGGGAAAGAGACCCAGTACTTC.

V usage is TRBV27 and J usage is TRBJ2-7, with D possibly matching TRBD2 (6 bases). The CDR3 loop spans 13 amino acids. The germline V and J ends were trimmed by 4 bases and 4 bases, with 11 bases remaining between them. CDR1 is MNHEY, CDR2 SMNVEV, per germline (reference sequence). CDR3 residues: CASSWAGSYEQYF. CDR3 in DNA: TGTGCCAGCAGTTGGGCGGGATCTTACGAGCAGTACTTC.

In its sample, this clonotype was seen a few times. This chain connects TRBV29-1 to TRBJ1-1; the D gene is possibly TRBD1 (5 bases). The CDR3 sequence is 14 residues long. The ends were cut back, 0 bases at V and 1 base at J, with 9 bases in the middle. Germline CDR1 SQVTM, CDR2 ANQGSEA. CDR3 coding DNA: TGCAGCGTTGAAGATGGTGACAGGAACACTGAAGCTTTCTTT. It encodes CSVEDGDRNTEAFF.

This clonotype was recorded once. The V call is TRBV7-2, the J call TRBJ1-3; TRBD1 matches 7 bases. Germline V gene data show CDR1 as SGHTA and CDR2 as FQGNSA. V trimming: 4 bases; J trimming: 0 bases; junction bases outside the gene matches: 6. This CDR3 region has 16 residues. The CDR3 nucleotides read TGTGCCAGCAGCTCGCGGGGACAGTTCTCTGGAAACACCATATATTTT. It codes for CASSSRGQFSGNTIYF.

This clonotype came up many times. V and J are TRBV9 and TRBJ2-1, with 11 bases fitting TRBD2. This CDR3 region has 16 residues. Germline assignment: CDR1 SGDLS and CDR2 YYNGEE. Trimming took 2 bases from V and 7 from J; bases not matched to a gene: 8. The CDR3 bases are TGTGCCAGCAGCGTGCCTAGCGGGAGGAGGGTGAATGAGCAGTTCTTC. Amino acid sequence: CASSVPSGRRVNEQFF.

The genes are TRBV18 and TRBJ2-1; 8 bases are a match to TRBD1. This CDR3 spans 14 amino acids. The junction had 3 bases not matched to a gene; V was cut back by 1 base and J by 7 bases. Germline CDR1 is KGHSH and CDR2 is LQKENI. The CDR3 loop is CASSPRTGQNEQFF. The DNA for the CDR3 is TGTGCCAGCTCACCACGGACAGGGCAAAATGAGCAGTTCTTC. Drawing the rest from reference TRBV18 and TRBJ2-1, the complete variable domain is NAGVMQNPRHLVRRRGQEARLRCSPMKGHSHVYWYRQLPEEGLKFMVYLQKENIIDESGMPKERFSAEFPKEGPSILRIQQVVRGDSAAYFCASSPRTGQNEQFFGPGTRLTVL.

In this sample, this clonotype turned up a few times. J is TRBJ2-7 and V is TRBV30, with 9 bases matching TRBD1. Per germline, CDR1 GTSNPN and CDR2 SVGIG (reference sequence). Trimming cost V 5 bases and J 3 bases; bases outside gene matches: 5. CDR3 length: 13 residues. The CDR3 sequence: CAWEQGAHYEQYF. The CDR3 nucleotides read TGTGCCTGGGAACAGGGGGCACACTACGAGCAGTACTTC.

This clonotype showed up many times. The chain recombines TRBV20-1 with TRBJ2-2; 12 nucleotides align to TRBD2. Germline loops: CDR1 DFQATT, CDR2 SNEGSKA (reference sequence). The V gene end was trimmed by 3 bases and the J gene end by 4 bases; junction bases not matched to a gene: 6. There are 16 residues in the CDR3. The CDR3 region is CSARTLAGGFTGELFF. The CDR3 region has the DNA TGCAGTGCTAGGACCCTAGCGGGAGGGTTCACCGGGGAGCTGTTTTTT.

At least ten counts were recorded for this clonotype. The chain recombines TRBV6-5 with TRBJ2-2, with D hard to call. Germline lookup yields CDR1 MNHEY and CDR2 SVGAGI. V lost 2 bases and J 0 bases, leaving 7 bases between the germline ends. CDR3 length: 15 amino acids. CDR3 sequence: CASSYRQANTGELFF. The CDR3 nucleotides read TGTGCCAGCAGTTACCGCCAGGCGAACACCGGGGAGCTGTTTTTT.

This clonotype was seen repeatedly, ten times or more. The chain is built from TRBV6-5 and TRBJ1-1; TRBD1 matches 9 bases. The ends lost 6 bases at V and 3 bases at J; junction bases unmatched: 23. Germline V gene sequence: CDR1 MNHEY, CDR2 SVGAGI. The CDR3 has 20 residues. The CDR3 loop reads CASRSGRGARTGAGDTEAFF. The DNA for the CDR3 is TGTGCCAGCAGATCCGGAAGGGGGGCTAGGACAGGGGCCGGGGACACTGAAGCTTTCTTT.

This clonotype was recorded at least ten times. The chain employs TRBV29-1 and TRBJ1-2; the D is unclear. This CDR3 is built from 11 residues. Germline CDR1 SQVTM, CDR2 ANQGSEA. Trimming left V 6 bases short and J 3 bases short, with 8 bases between. CDR3 nucleotides: TGCAGCGTGGGCAGTGACTATGGCTACACCTTC. This gives the protein CSVGSDYGYTF.

This clonotype has just a few counts. The CDR3 loop is CASSYTAGGYGYTF. For the CDR3, the DNA is TGTGCCAGCAGTTACACGGCAGGGGGCTATGGCTACACCTTC. This chain connects TRBV6-5 to TRBJ1-2; 7 bases agree with TRBD1. V dropped 2 bases and J dropped 4; count of bases not matched to a gene: 4. Per germline, CDR1 MNHEY and CDR2 SVGAGI. There are 14 residues in the CDR3.